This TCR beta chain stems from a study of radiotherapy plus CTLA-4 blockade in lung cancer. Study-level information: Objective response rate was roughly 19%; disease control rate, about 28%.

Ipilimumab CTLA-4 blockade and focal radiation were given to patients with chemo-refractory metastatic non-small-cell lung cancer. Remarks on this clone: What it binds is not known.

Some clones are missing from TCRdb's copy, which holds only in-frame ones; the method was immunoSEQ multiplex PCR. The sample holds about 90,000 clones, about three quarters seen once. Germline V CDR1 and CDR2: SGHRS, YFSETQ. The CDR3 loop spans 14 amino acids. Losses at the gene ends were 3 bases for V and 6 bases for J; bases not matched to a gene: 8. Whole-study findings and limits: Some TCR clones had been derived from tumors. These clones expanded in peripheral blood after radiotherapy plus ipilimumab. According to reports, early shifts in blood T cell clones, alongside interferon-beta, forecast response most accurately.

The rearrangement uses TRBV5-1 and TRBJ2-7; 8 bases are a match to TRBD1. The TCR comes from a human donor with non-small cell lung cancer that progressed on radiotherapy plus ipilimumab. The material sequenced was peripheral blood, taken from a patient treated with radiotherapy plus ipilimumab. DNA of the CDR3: TGCGCCAGCAGCTCGACCCCGGGACAGGCCGAGCAGTACTTC. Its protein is CASSSTPGQAEQYF.